These 4 T cell receptor beta chains originate from one sample sequenced in a study of cytomegalovirus exposure and HLA in healthy donors. Researchers ran the PCR with 60 Vbeta and 13 Jbeta primers. TCRdb's table, derived via immunoSEQ multiplex PCR, lists solely in-frame clones and lacks some. The table has 110,000 or so clones, around 75% seen once. The sample comprised PBMCs. The source of these receptors is a man aged 35 to 55 in good health and CMV-seronegative.

The chain combines TRBV30 with TRBJ1-1, with D perhaps TRBD1 (6 bases). Trimming pared 4 bases from V and 1 base from J, leaving 16 bases between. This CDR3 is 15 amino acids long. CDR1 and CDR2 (germline): GTSNPN, SVGIG (reference sequence). CDR3 in amino acids: CAWTNIGTRNTEAFF. CDR3 nucleotides: TGTGCCTGGACCAACATCGGGACACGGAACACTGAAGCTTTCTTT.

The chain joins TRBV27 to TRBJ2-5; TRBD2 matches at 10 bases. The J call is uncertain, as TRBJ2-7 better fits the DNA end. CDR1 is MNHEY, CDR2 SMNVEV, per germline (reference sequence). The CDR3 covers 14 residues. CDR3 sequence: CATLAAGGPYEQYF. DNA of the CDR3: TGTGCCACCTTGGCAGCGGGAGGGCCCTACGAGCAGTACTTC.

CDR3 protein: CASTEWGSQPQHF. The CDR3 DNA is TGTGCCAGCACCGAATGGGGCAGCCAGCCCCAGCATTTT. J is TRBJ1-5 and V is TRBV6-5; D might be TRBD1 (5 bases). This CDR3 is 13 amino acids long. Trimming pared 7 bases from V and 7 bases from J, leaving 14 bases between. Germline assignment: CDR1 MNHEY and CDR2 SVGAGI.

This rearrangement joins TRBV10-1 to TRBJ2-3; D might be TRBD2 (6 bases). CDR3 length equals 17 residues. In germline, CDR1 is WNHNN, CDR2 SYGVQD (reference sequence). With 6 bases removed from V and 4 bases from J, the gap between germline ends came to 23 bases. The CDR3 protein is CASSADQQARRADTQYF. The CDR3 DNA sequence: TGCGCCAGCAGCGCGGACCAACAGGCTAGGAGGGCAGATACGCAGTATTTT.